This TCR beta chain was captured in a study of graft-versus-host responses after intestinal transplantation. On the study more broadly: As for transplant type, recipients had multivisceral, liver-intestinal, or isolated intestinal grafts. Overall study findings and caveats: Recipient-marrow GvH clones were detected, some having first appeared in ileum or blood.

With respect to this clone: Its antigen remains unidentified. The junction shows a germline mismatch at one end, possibly a read error.

Germline V gene sequence: CDR1 SSHAT, CDR2 FNYEAQ (reference sequence). This CDR3 region has 14 residues. Profiled with immunoSEQ multiplex PCR; TCRdb holds only in-frame clones, not every one. Altogether 70,000 to 95,000 clones are present, roughly 90% being singletons, with the ten largest covering 0.11%. V usage is TRBV7-7 and J usage is TRBJ2-1; 8 bases align to TRBD2. Sequenced here: unstimulated CD4+ T cells sorted from spleen or lymph node cells, sampled before intestinal transplant. This receptor was identified in a human donor who received an intestinal transplant. CDR3 coding DNA: TGTGCTAGCAGCCCAGCGGGGGCCAGCAATGAGCAGTTCTTC. This sequence encodes CASSPAGASNEQFF. The variable domain in full, with the rest retrieved from reference TRBV7-7 and TRBJ2-1, is GAGVSQSPRYKVTKRGQDVTLRCDPISSHATLYWYQQALGQGPEFLTYFNYEAQPDKSGLPSDRFSAERPEGSISTLTIQRTEQRDSAMYRCASSPAGASNEQFFGPGTRLTVL.